This entry lists 23 T cell receptor beta chains sequenced from one sample in a study of CD8 T cells in Susac syndrome (dated by TCRdb to between 2019 and 2020). Library prep was done by the immunoSEQ multiplex PCR assay. RNA was extracted with the RNeasy kit and about 0.5 to 1 ug was reverse transcribed using random hexamers. TCRdb trimmed the raw reads at Q25, called clones with MiXCR and kept productive beta chains. Each CDR3 protein appears once, grouped with its most common genes and DNA. Counted in this sample were about 150,000 distinct CDR3 sequences; about 94% of them appeared once. Of the sample, roughly 0.2% falls within the top ten clones. Sequencing input: CD8+ T cells from PBMCs. The source is a human donor with multiple sclerosis.

The chain has TRBV30 and TRBJ2-7; D is perhaps TRBD1 (5 bases). Germline lookup yields CDR1 GTSNPN and CDR2 SVGIG (reference sequence). This CDR3 has 14 residues. The V end lost 0 bases, the J end lost 4 bases, and 13 bases lay between the germline ends. The CDR3, as DNA: TGTGCCTGGAGTGTACTGGACACGCCTTACGAGCAGTACTTC. Its translation is CAWSVLDTPYEQYF.

This clonotype showed up just once. V usage is TRBV30 and J usage is TRBJ2-3, with D perhaps matching TRBD2 (6 bases). The CDR3 consists of 14 residues. V was shortened by 5 bases and J by 1 base, with 13 bases between the two germline ends. CDR1 is GTSNPN, CDR2 SVGIG, per germline (reference sequence). CDR3 sequence: CAWGGGSRTDTQYF. The DNA of the CDR3 is TGTGCCTGGGGTGGGGGGTCCCGCACAGATACGCAGTATTTT.

The chain uses TRBV20-1 and TRBJ2-3; 11 nucleotides align to TRBD2. From germline, CDR1 is DFQATT and CDR2 SNEGSKA (reference sequence). The length of the CDR3 is 14 residues. J lost 1 base, V lost 6 bases, and 3 bases had no gene match. In DNA form, the CDR3 reads TGCAGTGCCCCGGGACTAGCGGGCACAGATACGCAGTATTTT. Protein: CSAPGLAGTDTQYF.

The V gene is TRBV7-9, the J gene TRBJ2-1, with TRBD1 matching 10 bases. CDR1 is SEHNR, CDR2 FQNEAQ, per germline (reference sequence). The CDR3 runs 17 residues. With V trimmed by 1 base and J by 5 bases, 8 bases remained unmatched. Here the CDR3 reads CASSLGGTGVSDNEQFF. The CDR3 DNA reads as TGTGCCAGCAGCTTAGGAGGGACAGGGGTGTCGGACAATGAGCAGTTCTTC.

The rearrangement uses TRBV29-1 and TRBJ2-5; the D is unclear. Between the trimmed V and J ends, which lost 1 base and 1 base, there was a span of 4 bases. The germline V gene encodes CDR1 SQVTM and CDR2 ANQGSEA. The CDR3 has 12 residues. The CDR3 DNA reads TGCAGCGTTGAAGGGGCCCAAGAGACCCAGTACTTC. Its translation: CSVEGAQETQYF. The full variable domain, its missing parts supplied by reference TRBV29-1 and TRBJ2-5, is SAVISQKPSRDICQRGTSLTIQCQVDSQVTMMFWYRQQPGQSLTLIATANQGSEATYESGFVIDKFPISRPNLTFSTLTVSNMSPEDSSIYLCSVEGAQETQYFGPGTRLLVL.

This sequence joins TRBV20-1 and TRBJ2-1, with no clear D. The CDR3 covers 11 residues. Germline loops: CDR1 DFQATT, CDR2 SNEGSKA (reference sequence). Trimming took off 2 bases at V and 7 bases at J, with 6 bases between the two ends. The CDR3 loop is CSARRTNEQFF. The CDR3 region has the DNA TGCAGTGCTAGAAGGACGAATGAGCAGTTCTTC.

The chain carries TRBV7-9 and TRBJ2-7; D is unresolved. Trimming stripped 7 bases from V and 1 base from J, with 11 bases between. The length of the CDR3 is 13 residues. Germline values: CDR1 SEHNR, CDR2 FQNEAQ (reference sequence). This chain's CDR3 is CASTDGPSYEQYF. DNA for the CDR3: TGTGCCAGCACAGACGGACCTTCCTACGAGCAGTACTTC.

This clonotype has only one observation. This rearrangement joins TRBV28 to TRBJ2-4; 8 positions match TRBD1. The V segment lost 2 bases and the J segment 6 bases; nucleotides outside the gene matches: 6. Germline values: CDR1 MDHEN, CDR2 SYDVKM. The CDR3 spans 15 residues. The CDR3 protein is CASSLPTGGRNIQYF. In DNA, the CDR3 is TGTGCCAGCAGTTTACCCACAGGGGGTCGAAACATTCAGTACTTC. Based on the CDR3 plus reference TRBV28 and TRBJ2-4, the full variable domain is DVKVTQSSRYLVKRTGEKVFLECVQDMDHENMFWYRQDPGLGLRLIYFSYDVKMKEKGDIPEGYSVSREKKERFSLILESASTNQTSMYLCASSLPTGGRNIQYFGAGTRLSVL.

The chain joins TRBV29-1 to TRBJ2-7; D call uncertain. V was clipped by 4 bases and J by 1 base, with 8 bases between them. The CDR3 sequence is 12 residues long. CDR1 SQVTM and CDR2 ANQGSEA come from the germline V gene. The DNA for the CDR3 is TGCAGCGTTGTATGGGGATCCTACGAGCAGTACTTC. Encoded protein: CSVVWGSYEQYF.

This chain connects TRBV7-2 to TRBJ1-1; 8 bases map to TRBD1. V was pared by 5 bases and J by 5 bases, with 10 bases of the junction left unmatched. CDR1 is SGHTA and CDR2 is FQGNSA in the germline V gene. CDR3 length: 15 amino acids. In DNA form, the CDR3 reads TGTGCCAGCAGCCAACCCGTGTGGGACAGGACTGAAGCTTTCTTT. Its translation: CASSQPVWDRTEAFF.

The CDR3 nucleotides are TGTGCCAGCAGCTTAAAAGGGGGGGATGGCTACACCTTC. Protein: CASSLKGGDGYTF. The chain has TRBV9 and TRBJ1-2; the D gene is possibly TRBD1 (6 bases). From germline, CDR1 is SGDLS and CDR2 YYNGEE. The CDR3 sequence is 13 residues long. V was cut by 4 bases and J by 6 bases, with 13 bases left in between.

The genes are TRBV7-9 and TRBJ2-7; TRBD2 matches 13 bases. There are 17 residues in the CDR3. J was trimmed by 6 bases and V by 5 bases; bases with no gene match: 13. Germline loops: CDR1 SEHNR, CDR2 FQNEAQ (reference sequence). The CDR3 DNA follows: TGTGCCAGCAGCCCCCGACTAGCGGGGGGCCGACCCGGCGAGCAGTACTTC. Protein: CASSPRLAGGRPGEQYF.

The V gene is TRBV5-1, the J gene TRBJ2-4; D is unresolved. Trimming removed 4 bases from V and 6 bases from J, with 2 bases in between. The V gene's germline CDR1 is SGHRS and CDR2 YFSETQ. This CDR3 is built from 10 residues. This CDR3 reads CASSTNIQYF. CDR3 bases: TGCGCCAGCAGCACAAACATTCAGTACTTC.

The V gene is TRBV20-1, the J gene TRBJ2-1, with 7 nucleotides matching TRBD1. The CDR3 covers 14 residues. V shed 6 bases and J 2 bases; nucleotides not matched to a gene: 7. In germline, CDR1 is DFQATT, CDR2 SNEGSKA (reference sequence). In nucleotides, the CDR3 is TGCAGTGCAATCCGGGACAGCGCCTACAATGAGCAGTTCTTC. Protein: CSAIRDSAYNEQFF.

The chain links TRBV7-9 to TRBJ1-6, with D maybe TRBD1 (5 bases). Germline CDR1 reads SEHNR; CDR2 reads FQNEAQ (reference sequence). This CDR3 region has 12 residues. Trimming took 7 bases from V and 10 from J, leaving 11 bases between them. Here the CDR3 DNA reads TGTGCCAGCACCCGGGGGTCCTCACCCCTCCACTTT. Encoded protein: CASTRGSSPLHF.

The gene calls are TRBV15 and TRBJ2-4, with D possibly being TRBD1 or TRBD2 (7 bases each). Germline CDR1 is LNHNV and CDR2 is YYDKDF (reference sequence). CDR3 length: 14 residues. V was trimmed by 5 bases and J by 6 bases, leaving 14 bases between them. CDR3 nucleotide sequence: TGTGCCACCAGCCCAGGGGGGGCAGGAAACATTCAGTACTTC. It yields the protein CATSPGGAGNIQYF.

The rearrangement links TRBV7-9 to TRBJ2-5; D is perhaps TRBD1 or TRBD2 (5 bases each). The germline CDR1 and CDR2 sequences are SEHNR and FQNEAQ (reference sequence). This CDR3 spans 11 amino acids. Trimming cost V 8 bases and J 5 bases, with 9 bases left between them. The CDR3 is CASRDPETQYF. The CDR3 nucleotides are TGTGCCAGCCGGGACCCGGAGACCCAGTACTTC.

V is TRBV18 and J is TRBJ2-3; D possibly corresponds to TRBD1 (5 bases). The germline V gene encodes CDR1 KGHSH and CDR2 LQKENI. V gave up 2 bases and J gave up 8 bases, with 14 bases separating them. The CDR3 runs to 14 residues. In DNA form, the CDR3 reads TGTGCCAGCTCACCAGACCAGGGTTCGGGTACGCAGTATTTT. It encodes CASSPDQGSGTQYF.

This chain connects TRBV13 to TRBJ2-7; D might be TRBD1 (6 bases). The CDR3 is 13 residues long. Germline assignment: CDR1 PRHDT and CDR2 FYEKMQ (reference sequence). Trimming shortened V by 5 bases and J by 6 bases, and 14 bases separated the two germline ends. The CDR3 is CASSVQGLGEQYF. CDR3 bases: TGTGCCAGCAGCGTACAGGGTCTGGGCGAGCAGTACTTC.

The V and J genes are TRBV29-1 and TRBJ2-1, with 7 nucleotides matching TRBD2. J was trimmed by 2 bases and V by 5 bases; bases with no gene match: 0. There are 12 residues in the CDR3. Per the germline V gene, CDR1 is SQVTM and CDR2 is ANQGSEA. The CDR3 nucleotides are TGCAGCGTTAGCGGGGCCTACAATGAGCAGTTCTTC. It yields the protein CSVSGAYNEQFF.

The rearrangement uses TRBV20-1 and TRBJ1-2, with a weak D call TRBD1 (5 bases). CDR3 length equals 12 residues. Germline CDR1 is DFQATT and CDR2 is SNEGSKA (reference sequence). CDR3 coding DNA: TGCAGAGCCCGTGACAGCTTCTATGGCTACACCTTC. Its protein is CRARDSFYGYTF.

This clonotype has only a few counts. The genes are TRBV13 and TRBJ2-1; D uncertain. CDR1 is PRHDT, CDR2 FYEKMQ, per germline (reference sequence). Trimming removed 0 bases from V and 2 bases from J, with 8 bases in between. The CDR3 is 15 amino acids. The CDR3 protein is CASSLGRRTYNEQFF. CDR3 nucleotide sequence: TGTGCCAGCAGCTTAGGTCGTCGGACCTACAATGAGCAGTTCTTC.

This clonotype was picked up one time. The chain has TRBV20-1 and TRBJ1-4, with TRBD1 matching 9 bases. Germline assignment: CDR1 DFQATT and CDR2 SNEGSKA (reference sequence). Trimming cost V 2 bases and J 8 bases; bases outside gene matches: 9. This CDR3 contains 15 residues. CDR3 coding DNA: TGCAGTGCTAGATCGGGACAGGGAAAGTGGGAAAAACTGTTTTTT. This gives the protein CSARSGQGKWEKLFF.